What follows are 16 T cell receptor beta chains derived from one specimen sequenced in a study of cytomegalovirus exposure and HLA in healthy donors (dated by TCRdb to 2016 to 2017). Library prep was done by the immunoSEQ multiplex PCR assay. A mixture of 60 forward primers for TCR Vbeta segments and 13 reverse primers for TCR Jbeta segments was used in the multiplex PCR. TCRdb re-hosts the immuneACCESS table, in-frame sequences only. Its copies lack some clones; in the studies checked, an unresolved V gene accounts for under half of them, and the cause for the rest is not known. This sample comprises 120,000 or so clones, 86% of them detected only once. Jointly, the top ten make up around 2% of the sample. Material: PBMCs. These receptors came from a man in his forties in good health and CMV-seronegative.

The chain combines TRBV5-6 with TRBJ1-5, with D possibly TRBD1 on 6 matching bases. CDR1 and CDR2 (germline): SGHDT, YYEEEE. Between the trimmed V and J ends, which lost 4 bases and 2 bases, there was a span of 13 bases. The CDR3 sequence is 15 residues long. The CDR3 loop reads CASSPSGVGNQPQHF. The CDR3 nucleotides are TGTGCCAGCAGCCCTTCAGGGGTAGGCAATCAGCCCCAGCATTTT. The whole variable domain, filled in from reference TRBV5-6 and TRBJ1-5, reads DAGVTQSPTHLIKTRGQQVTLRCSPKSGHDTVSWYQQALGQGPQFIFQYYEEEERQRGNFPDRFSGHQFPNYSSELNVNALLLGDSALYLCASSPSGVGNQPQHFGDGTRLSIL.

The gene calls are TRBV5-1 and TRBJ2-3; TRBD2 matches at 14 bases. The germline gives CDR1 SGHRS, CDR2 YFSETQ. The CDR3 extends over 16 amino acids. V shed 3 bases, J shed 6 bases, and the junction held 6 bases outside the gene matches. The CDR3 nucleotides are TGCGCCAGCAGCTGGGGACTAGCGGGGGCACAGGATACGCAGTATTTT. It specifies CASSWGLAGAQDTQYF.

This chain connects TRBV7-8 to TRBJ2-3; D might be TRBD2 (6 bases). The CDR3 loop spans 17 amino acids. V was cut by 2 bases and J by 4 bases, with 19 bases left in between. Per the germline V gene, CDR1 is SGHVS and CDR2 is FQNEAQ. The CDR3 DNA sequence: TGTGCCAGCAGCTTACCTTTAGGGCGGGAAGGTGCAGATACGCAGTATTTT. As protein: CASSLPLGREGADTQYF.

This clone occurred a few times. CDR3 amino acids: CASSRTGATIPYEQYF. DNA for the CDR3: TGTGCCAGCAGCCGGACAGGGGCCACGATCCCCTACGAGCAGTACTTC. The gene calls are TRBV5-5 and TRBJ2-7; 9 nucleotides line up with TRBD1. From germline, CDR1 is SGHKS and CDR2 YYEKEE (reference sequence). V gave up 4 bases and J gave up 2 bases; unmatched junction bases: 10. The CDR3 extends over 16 amino acids.

The rearrangement joins TRBV2 to TRBJ2-3, with D tentatively TRBD2 (5 bases). Germline CDR1 is SNHLY and CDR2 is FYNNEI. Trimming removed 7 bases at V and 0 bases at J, with 14 bases between. This CDR3 is built from 15 residues. CDR3 in DNA: TGTGCCAGCACCCTTGGAGCGGCGAGCACAGATACGCAGTATTTT. This encodes CASTLGAASTDTQYF.

V is TRBV4-1 and J is TRBJ2-2, with unresolved D. The CDR3 has 12 residues. V lost 4 bases to trimming and J lost 7 bases, with 7 bases between them. Germline CDR1 is MGHRA and CDR2 is YSYEKL. The DNA for the CDR3 is TGCGCCAGCAGCCCTCGTAGCGGGGAGCTGTTTTTT. This codes for CASSPRSGELFF.

This clone was seen only a few times. V and J are TRBV7-2 and TRBJ1-1; TRBD1 might be the D (5 bases). Trimming stripped 5 bases from V and 5 bases from J, with 9 bases between. This CDR3 comprises 12 residues. CDR1 is SGHTA and CDR2 is FQGNSA in the germline V gene. CDR3 amino acids: CASSPWTTEAFF. The CDR3 DNA sequence: TGTGCCAGCAGCCCCTGGACAACTGAAGCTTTCTTT. The entire variable domain, with the rest obtained from reference TRBV7-2 and TRBJ1-1, is as follows: GAGVSQSPSNKVTEKGKDVELRCDPISGHTALYWYRQSLGQGLEFLIYFQGNSAPDKSGLPSDRFSAERTGGSVSTLTIQRTQQEDSAVYLCASSPWTTEAFFGQGTRLTVV.

V usage is TRBV29-1 and J usage is TRBJ1-2, with D perhaps TRBD1 (6 bases). The length of the CDR3 is 13 residues. Looked up from germline, CDR1 is SQVTM and CDR2 is ANQGSEA. Trimming left V 1 base short and J 4 bases short, with 10 bases between. CDR3 protein: CSVEGRGAYGYTF. CDR3 DNA: TGCAGCGTTGAAGGCAGGGGAGCCTATGGCTACACCTTC.

The chain is built from TRBV5-6 and TRBJ1-4; no definite D call. Germline V gives CDR1 SGHDT, CDR2 YYEEEE. The CDR3 runs 14 residues. Deletions cut 5 bases from V and 6 bases from J, with 14 bases between. As DNA, the CDR3 is TGTGCCAGCAGTGTAGGAGGAGGAGATGAAAAACTGTTTTTT. This encodes CASSVGGGDEKLFF.

The chain carries TRBV7-9 and TRBJ1-5, with TRBD1 as a possible D gene (5 bases). In germline, CDR1 is SEHNR, CDR2 FQNEAQ (reference sequence). The germline V and J ends were trimmed by 3 bases and 5 bases, with 8 bases remaining between them. The CDR3 is 13 residues long. The CDR3 DNA is TGTGCCAGCAGCTTGGGGGACTATCAGCCCCAGCATTTT. This gives the protein CASSLGDYQPQHF.

This clone has a handful of counts. This same CDR3 is encoded by further DNA sequences in the sample. The V call is TRBV6-5, the J call TRBJ1-1; D call uncertain. The CDR3 extends over 13 amino acids. Deletions cut 2 bases from V and 0 bases from J, with 4 bases between. The germline CDR1 and CDR2 sequences are MNHEY and SVGAGI. CDR3 nucleotides: TGTGCCAGCAGTTACGCGGTGAACACTGAAGCTTTCTTT. Translated: CASSYAVNTEAFF.

The chain carries TRBV6-6 and TRBJ2-5, with D hard to call. The CDR3 runs to 11 residues. The V end lost 7 bases, the J end lost 5 bases, and 8 bases lay between the germline ends. Germline CDR1 MNHNY, CDR2 SVGAGI (reference sequence). The CDR3 DNA is TGTGCCAGCACCTCCCGGGAGACCCAGTACTTC. Its translation: CASTSRETQYF.

This chain links TRBV4-2 with TRBJ2-2, with 15 bases lining up with TRBD2. The V segment lost 4 bases and the J segment 5 bases; nucleotides outside the gene matches: 5. The CDR3 is 17 amino acids. Germline values: CDR1 LGHNA, CDR2 YNFKEQ. The CDR3 loop is CASSLEGLAGGTGELFF. CDR3 in DNA: TGTGCCAGCAGCCTCGAAGGACTAGCGGGGGGGACCGGGGAGCTGTTTTTT.

The chain couples TRBV7-2 to TRBJ2-7, with D perhaps TRBD1 (5 bases). Trimming pared 0 bases from V and 6 bases from J, leaving 6 bases between. The germline V gene encodes CDR1 SGHTA and CDR2 FQGNSA. The CDR3 loop spans 12 amino acids. CDR3 region: CASSLAGVEQYF. CDR3 DNA: TGTGCCAGCAGCTTAGCAGGGGTCGAGCAGTACTTC.

The chain carries TRBV4-2 and TRBJ1-1; 9 nucleotides align to TRBD1. CDR3 length: 13 amino acids. Germline CDR1 and CDR2: LGHNA and YNFKEQ. With V trimmed by 4 bases and J by 3 bases, 0 bases remained unmatched. CDR3 loop: CASSRQGDTEAFF. In DNA form, the CDR3 reads TGTGCCAGCAGCCGACAGGGGGACACTGAAGCTTTCTTT.

The chain joins TRBV6-6 to TRBJ2-7; D is unresolved. With 5 bases removed from V and 3 bases from J, the gap between germline ends came to 8 bases. Germline loops: CDR1 MNHNY, CDR2 SVGAGI (reference sequence). The CDR3 contains 12 residues. The CDR3 loop reads CASSPQLYEQYF. As DNA, the CDR3 is TGTGCCAGCAGTCCCCAACTCTACGAGCAGTACTTC.